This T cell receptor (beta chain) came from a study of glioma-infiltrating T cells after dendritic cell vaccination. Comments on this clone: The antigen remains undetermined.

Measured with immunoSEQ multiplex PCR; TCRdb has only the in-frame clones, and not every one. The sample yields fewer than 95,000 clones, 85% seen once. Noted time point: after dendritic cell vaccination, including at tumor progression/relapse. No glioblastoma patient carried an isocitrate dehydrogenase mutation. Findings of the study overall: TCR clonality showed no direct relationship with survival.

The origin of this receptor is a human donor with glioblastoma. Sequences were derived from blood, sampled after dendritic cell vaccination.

The CDR3 spells CASTPGHVNTEAFF. The CDR3 DNA sequence: TGTGCCAGCACTCCGGGACACGTGAACACTGAAGCTTTCTTT. The chain combines TRBV13 with TRBJ1-1; D might be TRBD1 (6 bases). From germline, CDR1 is PRHDT and CDR2 FYEKMQ (reference sequence). The CDR3 contains 14 residues. V lost 7 bases and J lost 0, with 12 bases in between.